This TCR beta chain appears in the sequencing data of a study of T cells in pancreatic ductal adenocarcinoma. No neoadjuvant therapy was given to the selected pancreatic ductal adenocarcinoma patients before their surgery. The germline V gene encodes CDR1 SQVTM and CDR2 ANQGSEA. The CDR3 extends over 18 amino acids. V lost 2 bases, J lost 4 bases, and 18 bases stayed unmatched. Sequencing used immunoSEQ multiplex PCR; TCRdb keeps in-frame clones, though not all of them. The sample holds roughly 100,000 clones, about 96% seen once. The source material was PBMCs. This chain links TRBV29-1 with TRBJ2-3; 7 bases map to TRBD2. The sequence derives from a human donor with pancreatic ductal adenocarcinoma. The CDR3 is CSVEYYRSGEGRSDTQYF. The CDR3 nucleotides read TGCAGCGTTGAATATTACAGGTCGGGGGAGGGCCGGTCAGATACGCAGTATTTT.